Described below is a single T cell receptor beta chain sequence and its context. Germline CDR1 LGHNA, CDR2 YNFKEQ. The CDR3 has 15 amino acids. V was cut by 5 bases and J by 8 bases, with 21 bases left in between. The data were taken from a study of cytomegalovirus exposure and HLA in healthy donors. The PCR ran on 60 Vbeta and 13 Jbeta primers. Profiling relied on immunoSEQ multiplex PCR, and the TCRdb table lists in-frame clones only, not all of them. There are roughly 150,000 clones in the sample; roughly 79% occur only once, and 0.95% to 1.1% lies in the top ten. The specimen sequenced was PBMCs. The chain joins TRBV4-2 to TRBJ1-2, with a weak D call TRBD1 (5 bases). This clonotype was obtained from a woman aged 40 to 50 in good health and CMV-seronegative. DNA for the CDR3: TGTGCCAGCAGCTCGACTATGGGAGGGGCGGGGGGCTACACCTTC. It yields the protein CASSSTMGGAGGYTF.